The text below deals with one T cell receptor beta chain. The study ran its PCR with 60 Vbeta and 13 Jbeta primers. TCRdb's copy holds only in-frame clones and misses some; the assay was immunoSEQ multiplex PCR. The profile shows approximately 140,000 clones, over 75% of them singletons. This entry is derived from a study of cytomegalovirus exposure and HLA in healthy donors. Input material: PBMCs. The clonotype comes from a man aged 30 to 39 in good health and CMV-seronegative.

CDR3 amino acids: CASSQRTSPRGDTQYF. The CDR3 DNA is TGCGCCAGCAGCCAGCGGACTAGCCCGAGGGGGGATACGCAGTATTTT. The gene calls are TRBV4-1 and TRBJ2-3; 8 nucleotides match TRBD2. With V trimmed by 3 bases and J by 6 bases, 11 bases remained unmatched. The germline V gene has CDR1 MGHRA and CDR2 YSYEKL. This CDR3 has 16 amino acids.